Below are 24 T cell receptor beta chains sequenced from a single sample in a study of naive and memory T cell subsets. The SP2 primer and nested alpha and beta constant region primers amplified ligated cDNA in four rounds. MiXCR, run by TCRdb on the 5' RACE reads, gives a single entry per CDR3 protein. The data show tens of thousands of distinct CDR3 sequences, over 6% seen once. TCR cDNA received a 3' ligated oligonucleotide that carried a UMI. The receptors stem from a female donor in good health.

In its sample, this clonotype was seen many times. The chain combines TRBV4-3 with TRBJ2-7; no definite D call. There are 15 residues in the CDR3. The ends were cut back, 0 bases at V and 0 bases at J, with 9 bases in the middle. Germline assignment: CDR1 LGHNA and CDR2 YSLEER. The CDR3 sequence: CASSQDQGFSYEQYF. In DNA form, the CDR3 reads TGCGCCAGCAGCCAAGATCAAGGGTTCTCCTACGAGCAGTACTTC.

V and J are TRBV25-1 and TRBJ2-2; D ambiguous. The CDR3 runs to 13 residues. Germline CDR1 and CDR2: MGHDK and SYGVNS. Trimming pared 6 bases from V and 1 base from J, leaving 6 bases between. The CDR3 loop reads CASRRMNTGELFF. CDR3 DNA sequence: TGTGCCAGCAGACGCATGAACACCGGGGAGCTGTTTTTT.

Many counts were recorded for this clonotype. V and J are TRBV12-3 or TRBV12-4 and TRBJ2-3, with D tentatively TRBD1 (5 bases). CDR3 length: 13 residues. V gave up 2 bases and J gave up 3 bases, with 6 bases separating them. The CDR3: CASSLRGTDTQYF. CDR3 in DNA: TGTGCCAGCAGTTTAAGGGGTACAGATACGCAGTATTTT.

This clonotype has at least ten counts. V usage is TRBV5-1 and J usage is TRBJ1-1; D is possibly TRBD1 (5 bases). The CDR3 loop spans 16 amino acids. The germline V gene encodes CDR1 SGHRS and CDR2 YFSETQ. Between the trimmed V and J ends, which lost 0 bases and 9 bases, there was a span of 21 bases. The CDR3 coding sequence is TGCGCCAGCAGCTTGGACGGGGCCGGGGTCGGGTCGAAAGCTTTCTTT. The encoded protein is CASSLDGAGVGSKAFF.

The V gene is TRBV5-4, the J gene TRBJ1-3, with TRBD1 as a possible D gene (5 bases). Germline loops: CDR1 SGHNT, CDR2 YYREEE (reference sequence). Trimming left V 5 bases short and J 0 bases short, with 15 bases between. There are 16 residues in the CDR3. This CDR3 is CASSFGADPSGNTIYF. The DNA for the CDR3 is TGTGCCAGCAGTTTCGGGGCAGACCCCTCTGGAAACACCATATATTTT. Drawing the rest from reference TRBV5-4 and TRBJ1-3, the complete variable domain is ETGVTQSPTHLIKTRGQQVTLRCSSQSGHNTVSWYQQALGQGPQFIFQYYREEENGRGNFPPRFSGLQFPNYSSELNVNALELDDSALYLCASSFGADPSGNTIYFGEGSWLTVV.

The gene calls are TRBV2 and TRBJ2-1; 10 positions match TRBD1. Looked up from germline, CDR1 is SNHLY and CDR2 is FYNNEI. The ends lost 6 bases at V and 5 bases at J; junction bases unmatched: 4. The CDR3 runs 14 residues. CDR3: CASSSDRGDNEQFF. CDR3 coding DNA: TGTGCCAGCAGCTCGGACAGGGGGGACAATGAGCAGTTCTTC.

This clonotype was detected a few times. This rearrangement joins TRBV4-3 to TRBJ2-6, with D tentatively TRBD2 (5 bases). V lost 6 bases, J lost 4 bases, and 13 bases lay in between. From germline, CDR1 is LGHNA and CDR2 YSLEER. The CDR3 consists of 15 residues. Here the CDR3 DNA reads TGCGCCAGCAGGAAAGAGGGTCCCGGGGCCAACGTCCTGACTTTC. This gives the protein CASRKEGPGANVLTF.

This clonotype was picked up a small number of times. The chain has TRBV29-1 and TRBJ2-5; D may match TRBD1 or TRBD2 (5 bases each). Trimming took 8 bases from V and 0 from J, leaving 10 bases between them. The CDR3 length is 12 residues. Per the germline V gene, CDR1 is SQVTM and CDR2 is ANQGSEA. The CDR3 spells CSWGSYQETQYF. CDR3 DNA sequence: TGCAGCTGGGGGAGTTACCAAGAGACCCAGTACTTC.

This clonotype was found many times. The chain is built from TRBV18 and TRBJ2-3; D is ambiguous. The CDR3 loop spans 12 amino acids. The V end lost 2 bases, the J end lost 4 bases, and 4 bases lay between the germline ends. Per germline, CDR1 KGHSH and CDR2 LQKENI. The CDR3 loop is CASSPNADTQYF. The DNA of the CDR3 is TGTGCCAGCTCACCAAACGCAGATACGCAGTATTTT.

This clonotype was detected ten times or more. This chain connects TRBV4-2 to TRBJ1-4; D not certain. The CDR3 is made up of 13 amino acids. Germline V gene data show CDR1 as LGHNA and CDR2 as YNFKEQ. The ends were cut back, 0 bases at V and 8 bases at J, with 7 bases in the middle. The CDR3 DNA follows: TGTGCCAGCAGCCAAGACACGAGGGAAAAACTGTTTTTT. This encodes CASSQDTREKLFF.

The J gene is TRBJ2-1, the V gene TRBV27, with TRBD1 matching 8 bases. Germline-derived CDR1 and CDR2 are MNHEY and SMNVEV (reference sequence). The CDR3 is 14 amino acids. V shed 4 bases, J shed 15 bases, and the junction held 14 bases outside the gene matches. Here the CDR3 DNA reads TGTGCCAGCAGTTCCTACGGACAGGGCAATAACCCGTTCTTC. Translating it yields CASSSYGQGNNPFF.

The chain recombines TRBV28 with TRBJ2-5; no reliable D call. Germline V gene data show CDR1 as MDHEN and CDR2 as SYDVKM. This CDR3 spans 13 amino acids. V lost 3 bases to trimming and J lost 9 bases, with 14 bases between them. DNA of the CDR3: TGTGCCAGCAGTTTTTACAGACGCGAGGCCCAGTACTTC. Translated, it gives CASSFYRREAQYF. Looking up the rest from reference TRBV28 and TRBJ2-5 gives the full variable domain: DVKVTQSSRYLVKRTGEKVFLECVQDMDHENMFWYRQDPGLGLRLIYFSYDVKMKEKGDIPEGYSVSREKKERFSLILESASTNQTSMYLCASSFYRREAQYFGPGTRLLVL.

Comments on this clonotype: A much larger clonotype is one base distant, so this may be a read error. In DNA, the CDR3 is TGTGCCAGTAGGGGCGGAAATTATGGCGACACCTTC. Its protein product is CASRGGNYGDTF. The rearrangement links TRBV19 to TRBJ1-2; D remains ambiguous. The CDR3 runs to 12 residues. The germline gives CDR1 LNHDA, CDR2 SQIVND (reference sequence).

This clonotype was detected ten times or more. The chain uses TRBV4-3 and TRBJ2-1; D not certain. Trimming removed 4 bases at V and 10 bases at J, with 11 bases between. Germline V gene sequence: CDR1 LGHNA, CDR2 YSLEER. The CDR3 is made up of 12 amino acids. The CDR3 spells CASSRWFGEQFF. CDR3 nucleotides: TGCGCCAGCAGCCGGTGGTTCGGAGAGCAGTTCTTC.

This clonotype was seen ten or more times. This chain uses TRBV18 with TRBJ1-2; D remains ambiguous. The CDR3 has 13 amino acids. Germline CDR1 is KGHSH and CDR2 is LQKENI. The V gene lost 1 base and the J gene lost 3 bases, with 6 bases spanning the gap. The CDR3 DNA sequence: TGTGCCAGCTCACCACAGGGTCACTATGGCTACACCTTC. Translating gives CASSPQGHYGYTF.

This clonotype was found a few times. The J gene is TRBJ2-3, the V gene TRBV12-3 or TRBV12-4; a weak D match, TRBD2 (6 bases). CDR3 length: 15 residues. V was clipped by 3 bases and J by 4 bases, with 14 bases between them. CDR3 residues: CASSFSLGGADTQYF. The CDR3, as DNA: TGTGCCAGCAGTTTCTCTCTGGGGGGAGCAGATACGCAGTATTTT.

At least ten counts were recorded for this clonotype. The rearrangement links TRBV7-2 to TRBJ1-5; D is undetermined. Germline CDR1 reads SGHTA; CDR2 reads FQGNSA. Trimming stripped 1 base from V and 6 bases from J, with 4 bases between. There are 12 residues in the CDR3. The CDR3 here is CASSLGVQPQHF. Written as DNA, the CDR3 is TGTGCCAGCAGCTTAGGGGTTCAGCCCCAGCATTTT.

The genes are TRBV12-3 or TRBV12-4 and TRBJ2-7, with 7 nucleotides matching TRBD1. CDR3 length equals 14 residues. V was pared by 5 bases and J by 2 bases, with 6 bases of the junction left unmatched. Here the CDR3 DNA reads TGTGCCAGCAGTCTCAGGACAGGTGCCTACGAGCAGTACTTC. It translates to CASSLRTGAYEQYF.

This clonotype has just a few counts. The chain couples TRBV6-2 or TRBV6-3 to TRBJ1-5, with D possibly being TRBD1 (6 bases). The germline V and J ends were trimmed by 5 bases and 7 bases, with 24 bases remaining between them. From germline, CDR1 is MNHEY and CDR2 SVGEGT. This CDR3 spans 17 amino acids. The CDR3 here is CASSPPTGRAGSQPQHF. The CDR3 nucleotides are TGTGCCAGCAGTCCACCGACAGGTAGGGCGGGAAGCCAGCCCCAGCATTTT.

This clonotype was counted ten times or more. CDR3 DNA sequence: TGCAGCGTTGGGCAGGGTCTCTATGGCTACACCTTC. Translation: CSVGQGLYGYTF. This chain links TRBV29-1 with TRBJ1-2; D perhaps matches TRBD1 (5 bases). The length of the CDR3 is 12 residues. With 4 bases removed from V and 4 bases from J, the gap between germline ends came to 10 bases. The germline V gene encodes CDR1 SQVTM and CDR2 ANQGSEA.

V usage is TRBV18 and J usage is TRBJ1-1; TRBD1 agrees at 8 bases. The germline V gene has CDR1 KGHSH and CDR2 LQKENI. The V and J ends lost 6 bases and 1 base, in that order; junction bases with no gene match: 4. There are 14 residues in the CDR3. The CDR3 coding sequence is TGTGCCAGCTCGCTGGGACAGGAGAACACTGAAGCTTTCTTT. Protein: CASSLGQENTEAFF.

As concerns this clonotype: This sequence may be a read error, since a much larger clone differs from it by one base. The chain uses TRBV28 and TRBJ1-1; TRBD1 agrees at 8 bases. This CDR3 has 13 residues. Germline loops: CDR1 MDHEN, CDR2 SYDVKM. CDR3: CASTIQGAAEDFF. As DNA, the CDR3 is TGTGCCAGCACCATTCAGGGGGCGGCTGAAGATTTCTTT. The variable domain in full, completed from reference TRBV28 and TRBJ1-1, reads DVKVTQSSRYLVKRTGEKVFLECVQDMDHENMFWYRQDPGLGLRLIYFSYDVKMKEKGDIPEGYSVSREKKERFSLILESASTNQTSMYLCASTIQGAAEDFFGQGTRLTVV.

This clonotype was detected only a few times. V and J are TRBV11-2 and TRBJ2-5; 10 bases fit TRBD1. Germline assignment: CDR1 SGHAT and CDR2 FQNNGV. CDR3 length: 14 residues. Trimming at V came to 4 bases and at J to 5 bases, leaving 4 bases not matched to a gene. The CDR3 spells CASSSATGGETQYF. The CDR3 nucleotides read TGTGCCAGCAGCTCGGCGACAGGGGGCGAGACCCAGTACTTC.

This clonotype was detected many times. This chain uses TRBV2 with TRBJ1-2, with 8 bases that match TRBD1. This CDR3 is built from 14 residues. Germline-derived CDR1 and CDR2 are SNHLY and FYNNEI. Unmatched junction bases numbered 3, after V lost 6 bases and J lost 0 bases. CDR3 in DNA: TGTGCCAGCAGGGGGACAGGAGCTAACTATGGCTACACCTTC. This codes for CASRGTGANYGYTF.